The entry that follows covers one T cell receptor beta chain sequence. In the same sample, other DNA sequences code for this CDR3. Generated by immunoSEQ multiplex PCR, the TCRdb table keeps only in-frame clones and is missing some. The sample consists of a few hundred thousand clones, approximately 86% of them appearing once. V was trimmed by 4 bases and J by 5 bases, leaving 9 bases between them. CDR1 is SNHLY, CDR2 FYNNEI, per germline. CDR3 size: 13 residues. The data derive from a study of blood T cell repertoires in COVID-19. The clonotype comes from a human donor with COVID-19, enrolled during active disease. The donor label of this sample is uncertain. This chain uses TRBV2 with TRBJ1-5; maybe TRBD1 (6 bases). Sequenced: peripheral blood. CDR3 loop: CASSAGGDQPQHF. CDR3 in DNA: TGTGCCAGCAGTGCGGGGGGCGATCAGCCCCAGCATTTT.